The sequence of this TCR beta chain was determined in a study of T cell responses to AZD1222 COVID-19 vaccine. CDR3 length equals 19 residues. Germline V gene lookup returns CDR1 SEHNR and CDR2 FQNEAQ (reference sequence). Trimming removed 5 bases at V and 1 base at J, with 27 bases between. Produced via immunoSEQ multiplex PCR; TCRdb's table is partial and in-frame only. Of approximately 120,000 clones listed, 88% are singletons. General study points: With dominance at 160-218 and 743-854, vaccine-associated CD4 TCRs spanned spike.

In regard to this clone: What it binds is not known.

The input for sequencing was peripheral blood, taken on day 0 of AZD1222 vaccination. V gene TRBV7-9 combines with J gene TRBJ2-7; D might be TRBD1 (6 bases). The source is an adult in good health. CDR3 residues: CASSPGIRPRTDYSYEQYF. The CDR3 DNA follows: TGTGCCAGCAGCCCTGGGATACGGCCACGGACAGACTATTCCTACGAGCAGTACTTC.